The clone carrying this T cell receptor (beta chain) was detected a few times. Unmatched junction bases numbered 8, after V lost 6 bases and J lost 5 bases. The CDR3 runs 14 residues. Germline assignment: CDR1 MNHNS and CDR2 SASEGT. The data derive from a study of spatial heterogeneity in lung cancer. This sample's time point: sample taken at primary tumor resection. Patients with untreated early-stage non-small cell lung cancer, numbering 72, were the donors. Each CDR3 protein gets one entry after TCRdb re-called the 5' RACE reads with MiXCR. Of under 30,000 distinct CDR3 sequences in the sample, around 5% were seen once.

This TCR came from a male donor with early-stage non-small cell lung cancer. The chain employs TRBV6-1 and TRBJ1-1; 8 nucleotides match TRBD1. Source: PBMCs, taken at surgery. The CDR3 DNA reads TGTGCCAGCAGGAATCCAGGGGGCGGGACTGAAGCTTTCTTT. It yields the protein CASRNPGGGTEAFF.